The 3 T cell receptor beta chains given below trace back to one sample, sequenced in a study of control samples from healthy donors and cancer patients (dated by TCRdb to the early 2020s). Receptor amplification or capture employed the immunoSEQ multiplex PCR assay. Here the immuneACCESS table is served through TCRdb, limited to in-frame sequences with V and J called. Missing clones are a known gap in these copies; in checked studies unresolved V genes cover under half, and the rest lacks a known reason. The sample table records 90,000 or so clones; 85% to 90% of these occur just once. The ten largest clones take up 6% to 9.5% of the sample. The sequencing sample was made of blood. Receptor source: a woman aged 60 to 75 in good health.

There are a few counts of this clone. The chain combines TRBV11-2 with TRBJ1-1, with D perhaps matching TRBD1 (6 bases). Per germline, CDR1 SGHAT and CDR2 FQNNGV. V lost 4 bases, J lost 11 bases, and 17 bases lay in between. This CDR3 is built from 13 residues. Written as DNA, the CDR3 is TGTGCCAGCAGCTCACAGGGACCCCGTCACGCTTTCTTT. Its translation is CASSSQGPRHAFF.

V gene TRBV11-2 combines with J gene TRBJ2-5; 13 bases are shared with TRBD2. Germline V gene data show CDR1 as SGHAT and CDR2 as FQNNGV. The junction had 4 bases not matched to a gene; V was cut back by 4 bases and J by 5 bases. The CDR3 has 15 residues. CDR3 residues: CASSSGTSGTETQYF. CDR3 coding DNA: TGTGCCAGCAGCTCCGGGACTAGCGGGACGGAGACCCAGTACTTC.

The CDR3 sequence: CASSPGENGYTF. CDR3 in DNA: TGTGCCAGCAGCCCAGGGGAAAACGGCTACACCTTC. J is TRBJ1-2 and V is TRBV5-4, with D tentatively TRBD1 (6 bases). Germline CDR1 is SGHNT and CDR2 is YYREEE (reference sequence). The V end was cut by 4 bases, the J end by 8 bases, with 12 bases between. The CDR3 consists of 12 residues.